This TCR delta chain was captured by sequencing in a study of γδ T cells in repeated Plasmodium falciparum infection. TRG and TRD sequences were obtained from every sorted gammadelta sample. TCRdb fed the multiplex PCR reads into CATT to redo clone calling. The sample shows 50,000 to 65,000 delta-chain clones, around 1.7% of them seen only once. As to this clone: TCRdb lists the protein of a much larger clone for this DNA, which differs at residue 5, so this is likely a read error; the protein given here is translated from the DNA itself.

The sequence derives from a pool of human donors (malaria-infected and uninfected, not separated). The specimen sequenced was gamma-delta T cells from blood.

CDR3 loop: CALGGQPSYDWGFVYTDKLIF. As DNA, the CDR3 is TGTGCTCTTGGGGGCCAACCTTCCTACGACTGGGGATTCGTGTACACCGATAAACTCATCTTT. The J gene is TRDJ1, the V gene TRDV1; 9 bases agree with TRDD2. TCRdb does not report a J gene; here it was assigned by matching the DNA to germline references. V was pared by 4 bases and J by 0 bases, with 21 bases of the junction left unmatched. Germline V gene lookup returns CDR1 TSWWSYY and CDR2 QGS. The CDR3 contains 21 residues.